This T cell receptor beta chain was retrieved from a study of siplizumab effects on memory and regulatory T cells. This table comes from immunoSEQ multiplex PCR, and its TCRdb copy is limited to in-frame clones, with some not included. The sample contains approximately 94,000 clones, approximately 91% of which appear only once. CDR3 length equals 14 residues. CDR1 is MDHEN and CDR2 is SYDVKM in the germline V gene. The V end was cut by 2 bases, the J end by 7 bases, with 13 bases between. The specimen was CD4+ T cells sorted from blood. V gene TRBV28 combines with J gene TRBJ2-3; unclear D gene. This TCR was sampled from a human donor in good health. CDR3 region: CASSLSGRWNTQYF. The CDR3 nucleotides read TGTGCCAGCAGTTTAAGTGGCAGGTGGAATACGCAGTATTTT.